This T cell receptor (beta chain) came from a study of CD8+ T cells in alopecia areata. Study information: Tofacitinib therapy took 6 to 18 months; 6 months off drug came after.

The CDR3 sequence is 14 residues long. Germline loops: CDR1 GTSNPN, CDR2 SVGIG (reference sequence). J gave up 4 bases and V 1 base, and 0 bases lay outside the gene matches. The treatment was: oral pan-JAK inhibitor, 5-10 mg twice daily. General observations from the study: One nonresponder makes the tie between baseline CD8+ expansion and response uncertain.

With respect to this clone: Its antigen is not known.

cDNA serving as the sequencing template came from extracted, reverse transcribed RNA. The protocol was immunoSEQ multiplex PCR, while the TCRdb copy is restricted to in-frame clones and leaves out a portion. The data hold more than 90,000 clones, with roughly three fifths observed a single time. This chain links TRBV30 with TRBJ2-3, with TRBD2 identical over 12 bases. This clonotype originated in a human donor with alopecia areata. Sequences were derived from CD8+ T cells sorted from blood, sampled at week 24, from a patient treated with tofacitinib. The CDR3 coding sequence is TGTGCCTGGAGTGGACTAGCGGGGGCAGATACGCAGTATTTT. The encoded protein is CAWSGLAGADTQYF.